The rows below give T cell receptor beta chains drawn from one sample of a study of T cell changes during pregnancy in multiple sclerosis. Sequenced by immunoSEQ multiplex PCR; TCRdb stores in-frame clones only, minus some. This sample yields tens of thousands of clones, of which around nine tenths are seen a single time; roughly 3.3% belongs to the top ten. Here the sequenced sample was peripheral blood, taken before pregnancy. All receptors derive from a female donor with multiple sclerosis, enrolled in a pregnancy study. Each CDR3 is given with its conserved first and last residue. D genes are given only for firm matches. The size of a clone is reported for some rows only, either as once, few or many, or as a class for expanded clones.

>TRBJ2-7|TRBV27|NA|NA
TGTGCCAGCAGTTTATCAGGCCTCGGGACACGGACCTACGAGCAGTACTTC
CASSLSGLGTRTYEQYF
>TRBJ1-5|TRBV2|NA|NA
TGTGCCAGCAGCCCAACCCCCGGGAGCAATCAGCCCCAGCATTTT
CASSPTPGSNQPQHF
>TRBJ1-5|TRBV2|few|NA
TGTGCCAGCAGTGAGGGCAGGGGTCCTAATCAGCCCCAGCATTTT
CASSEGRGPNQPQHF
>TRBJ2-5|TRBV16|NA|NA
TGTGCCAGCAGACCGGGGTCGGGAGAGACCCAGTACTTC
CASRPGSGETQYF
>TRBJ2-1|TRBV7-3|NA|NA
TGTGCCAGCAGCCCGATGGGGGGACCCTACAATGAGCAGTTCTTC
CASSPMGGPYNEQFF
>TRBJ1-3|TRBV28|NA|NA
TGTGCCAGCAGAAGTTCAGGAACACGACCTGCAGATCCTGGAAACACCATATATTTT
CASRSSGTRPADPGNTIYF
>TRBJ2-1|TRBV7-6|NA|TRBD2
TGTGCCAGCACCCGGGCGGCTAGCGGGAGCTCCTACAATGAGCAGTTCTTC
CASTRAASGSSYNEQFF
>TRBJ2-5|TRBV12-5|once|TRBD1
TGTGCTAGTGGTTTGGGGGGGGACAGGTTGACGGAGACCCAGTACTTC
CASGLGGDRLTETQYF
>TRBJ1-2|TRBV7-8|once|NA
TGTGCCAGCAGCTTTCTTAACTATGGCTACACCTTC
CASSFLNYGYTF
>TRBJ2-3|TRBV4-1|NA|NA
TGCGCCAGCAGCCTCCAACCGGGGTCCTTCACAGATACGCAGTATTTT
CASSLQPGSFTDTQYF
>TRBJ2-7|TRBV6-1|NA|NA
TGTGCCAGCAGCAAAGGGGACTTTTACGAGCAGTACTTC
CASSKGDFYEQYF
>TRBJ1-1|TRBV6-5|NA|NA
TGTGCCAGCAGTTATGCATCACGGGGTCGATCTGAAGCTTTCTTT
CASSYASRGRSEAFF
>TRBJ1-3|TRBV18|NA|NA
TGTGCCAGCTCACCACCGAGTCAAATGGACACCATATATTTT
CASSPPSQMDTIYF
>TRBJ1-5|TRBV19|many|TRBD1
TGTGCCAGTAGTTCCTACCGGGACAGGGTCATTCAGCCCCAGCATTTT
CASSSYRDRVIQPQHF
>TRBJ1-5|TRBV11-2|NA|NA
TGTGCCAGCAGCGTCGTAACCGGGACTTACAATCAGCCCCAGCATTTT
CASSVVTGTYNQPQHF
>TRBJ1-2|TRBV29-1|NA|NA
TGCAGCGTTGAAAACGGGGTCTCAAACTATGGCTACACCTTC
CSVENGVSNYGYTF
>TRBJ2-6|TRBV9|once|NA
TGTGCCAGCAGCGTAGGCGCTGGGGCCAACGTCCTGACTTTC
CASSVGAGANVLTF
>TRBJ1-2|TRBV6-5|NA|NA
TGTGCCAGCAGTTCGGACATATTCTATGGCTACACCTTC
CASSSDIFYGYTF
>TRBJ1-3|TRBV6-6|NA|TRBD1
TGTGCCAGAATAGGACAGGGGTGGGCGGGAAACACCATATATTTT
CARIGQGWAGNTIYF
>TRBJ2-5|TRBV30|NA|NA
TGTGCCTGGAGTGAGGACTGGGAAAACCTGCAAGAGACCCAGTACTTC
CAWSEDWENLQETQYF
>TRBJ1-1|TRBV19|NA|TRBD1
TGTGCCAGTATAAAAGGGGGAGACAGGGGGTCCAACACTGAAGCTTTCTTT
CASIKGGDRGSNTEAFF
>TRBJ1-1|TRBV5-1|NA|TRBD1
TGCGCCAGCAGCTTGGGAACAGGGGGCACTGAAGCTTTCTTT
CASSLGTGGTEAFF
>TRBJ1-2|TRBV5-1|NA|TRBD1
TGCGCCAGCAGCTGGGGACAGTATGGCTACACCTTC
CASSWGQYGYTF
>TRBJ1-1|TRBV19|NA|NA
TGTGCCAGCGACGCTTGGGGGGGAGCTTTCTTT
CASDAWGGAFF
>TRBJ1-1|TRBV5-4|NA|TRBD1
TGTGCCAGCAGCCTTAACAGGGGGGCGAACACTGAAGCTTTCTTT
CASSLNRGANTEAFF
>TRBJ1-1|TRBV18|NA|NA
TGTGCCAGCTCACCCTCGGCGAGGTCGGTCACTGAAGCTTTCTTT
CASSPSARSVTEAFF
>TRBJ1-2|TRBV18|NA|NA
TGTGCCAGCTCCGACAGATGGGGAAAAAATGGCTACACCTTC
CASSDRWGKNGYTF
>TRBJ1-5|TRBV5-1|NA|TRBD1
TGCGCCAGCAGCTCCGGGACAGGGGGAGAGCCCCAGCATTTT
CASSSGTGGEPQHF
>TRBJ1-6|TRBV27|NA|NA
TGTGCCAGCCGAAGGAACAAACAGGGAAATCGTTCACCCCTCCACTTT
CASRRNKQGNRSPLHF
>TRBJ1-5|TRBV5-4|NA|TRBD1
TGTGCCAGCAGCTATGACAGGGATCAGCCCCAGCATTTT
CASSYDRDQPQHF
>TRBJ2-3|TRBV7-9|NA|TRBD2
TGTGCCAGCAGCCACCCGGGAGGCTGGGGTACAGATACGCAGTATTTT
CASSHPGGWGTDTQYF
>TRBJ2-7|TRBV29-1|NA|NA
TGCAGCGTTGAATTTGGGGAGAAGACCTACGAGCAGTACTTC
CSVEFGEKTYEQYF
>TRBJ1-5|TRBV6-1|NA|NA
TGTGCCAGCAGTGAAGACCCTGGCCGGCCCCAGCATTTT
CASSEDPGRPQHF
>TRBJ2-5|TRBV9|NA|NA
TGTGCCAGCAGCCCCCAGGGACAAGAGACCCAGTACTTC
CASSPQGQETQYF
>TRBJ1-4|TRBV5-1|NA|NA
TGCGCCAGCAGCTTGATGAGGGGGGGAAAGGAAAAACTGTTTTTT
CASSLMRGGKEKLFF
>TRBJ1-2|TRBV5-1|NA|NA
TGCGCCAGCAGCTGGGGGGGATCAAGTGGCTACACCTTC
CASSWGGSSGYTF
>TRBJ1-1|TRBV7-6|NA|TRBD1
TGTGCCAGCATCTCTCCGGACAGGGGGCGTGGGAACACTGAAGCTTTCTTT
CASISPDRGRGNTEAFF
>TRBJ2-7|TRBV18|NA|NA
TGTGCCAGCTCACCACCAGGGGTGTACGAGCAGTACTTC
CASSPPGVYEQYF
>TRBJ1-2|TRBV30|NA|NA
TGTGCCTGGAGTGGACAGGTGCCGGTGACGGTCGCCTTC
CAWSGQVPVTVAF
>TRBJ1-3|TRBV5-1|NA|NA
TGCGCCAGCGGGTTAACGACAGGCCCCGTCCCTGGAAACACCATATATTTT
CASGLTTGPVPGNTIYF
>TRBJ1-1|TRBV6-5|NA|NA
TGTGCCAGCAGTTACGATCCACAGATTCAAGCTTTCTTT
CASSYDPQIQAFF
>TRBJ2-7|TRBV5-5|NA|TRBD2
TGTGCCAGCAGCTTGGCAGTGGGGGGGGACCTCTACGAGCAGTACTTC
CASSLAVGGDLYEQYF
>TRBJ1-5|TRBV19|once|NA
TGTGCCAGTAGTATAGTTGGGGAGAATCAGCCCCAGCATTTT
CASSIVGENQPQHF
>TRBJ2-7|TRBV6-5|once|NA
TGTGCCAGCGTAAGGGGGAGCGAGCAGTACTTC
CASVRGSEQYF
>TRBJ2-1|TRBV12-5|NA|TRBD1
TGTGCTAGTGGTTTCTTCCTCGGGACAGGGGGCGACAATGAGCAGTTCTTC
CASGFFLGTGGDNEQFF
>TRBJ1-1|TRBV6-6|NA|NA
TGTGCCAGCGTAACGAGACCGGGGGGGACTAACACTGAAGCTTTCTTT
CASVTRPGGTNTEAFF
>TRBJ2-7|TRBV7-9|NA|NA
TGTGCCAGCAGCTTCGGAGGGACTTACGAGCAGTACTTC
CASSFGGTYEQYF
>TRBJ1-1|TRBV6-5|NA|NA
TGTGCCAGCAGCCGGGACACCCCGAACACTGAAGCTTTCTTT
CASSRDTPNTEAFF